These 11 T cell receptor beta chains share one sample of origin, sequenced in a study of T cell responses to AZD1222 COVID-19 vaccine (dated by TCRdb to the early 2020s). The time point label of this sample denotes: about 28 days (+/-7) after the second vaccine dose. The library came from the immunoSEQ multiplex PCR assay. Imported from immuneACCESS, the table was reduced by TCRdb to in-frame sequences with V and J called. These copies leave out some clones; in studies compared against another copy, an unresolved V gene accounts for under half, and the cause of the remainder is not known. The sample table records 86,000 or so clones; about 88% of these occur just once. The biggest ten clones account for 6% to 7.5% of the sample. The material was peripheral blood, obtained 28 days after the second AZD1222 dose. Receptor source: an adult who received the AZD1222 COVID-19 vaccine.

The V gene is TRBV28, the J gene TRBJ2-1; 13 bases agree with TRBD2. The length of the CDR3 is 20 residues. The trim removed 5 bases at V and 0 bases at J, leaving 13 bases unmatched. Per the germline V gene, CDR1 is MDHEN and CDR2 is SYDVKM. The CDR3 sequence is CASSPGLAGVSLNSYNEQFF. The CDR3 DNA follows: TGTGCCAGCAGTCCCGGACTAGCGGGGGTATCCCTTAACTCCTACAATGAGCAGTTCTTC.

This chain connects TRBV11-1 to TRBJ2-3; D unclear. Looked up from germline, CDR1 is SGHAT and CDR2 is FQDESV (reference sequence). This CDR3 comprises 12 residues. V shed 4 bases and J shed 10 bases, with 12 bases lying between them. The CDR3 here is CASSSIRVAQYF. The CDR3 coding sequence is TGTGCCAGCAGCTCGATCCGGGTAGCGCAGTATTTT.

The chain employs TRBV4-1 and TRBJ1-4, with D perhaps matching TRBD1 (5 bases). Germline-derived CDR1 and CDR2 are MGHRA and YSYEKL. This CDR3 is 15 amino acids long. Trimming took 4 bases from V and 4 from J, leaving 13 bases between them. The CDR3, as DNA: TGCGCCAGCAGCCCCTCCGGACACCGTAATGAAAAACTGTTTTTT. Protein product: CASSPSGHRNEKLFF.

This clone appeared a single time. The chain is built from TRBV28 and TRBJ2-1; no firm D call. Germline V gene lookup returns CDR1 MDHEN and CDR2 SYDVKM. The V end was cut by 6 bases, the J end by 8 bases, with 11 bases between. The CDR3 consists of 12 residues. The CDR3: CASSRRPHEQFF. The CDR3 region has the DNA TGTGCCAGCAGCAGGCGTCCCCATGAGCAGTTCTTC.

This CDR3 reads CASSPSAYSYNEQFF. DNA for the CDR3: TGCGCCAGCAGCCCCTCCGCCTACTCCTACAATGAGCAGTTCTTC. The chain carries TRBV4-3 and TRBJ2-1; D call uncertain. Trimming pared 4 bases from V and 0 bases from J, leaving 10 bases between. Germline assignment: CDR1 LGHNA and CDR2 YSLEER. The CDR3 totals 15 residues.

The chain uses TRBV5-1 and TRBJ2-5, with TRBD2 matching over 9 bases. This CDR3 comprises 19 residues. CDR1 SGHRS and CDR2 YFSETQ come from the germline V gene. Unmatched junction bases numbered 19, after V lost 5 bases and J lost 2 bases. The CDR3 here is CASRAAGGALTISQETQYF. The CDR3 nucleotides read TGCGCCAGCAGGGCAGCGGGGGGAGCTCTCACTATCTCTCAAGAGACCCAGTACTTC.

This rearrangement joins TRBV13 to TRBJ2-1; D call uncertain. The CDR3 is 13 residues long. V was pared by 5 bases and J by 5 bases, with 10 bases between. Germline CDR1 reads PRHDT; CDR2 reads FYEKMQ (reference sequence). CDR3 nucleotides: TGTGCCAGCAGCCGGACCTTTGACAATGAGCAGTTCTTC. Protein product: CASSRTFDNEQFF. The variable domain in full, with the rest retrieved from reference TRBV13 and TRBJ2-1, is AAGVIQSPRHLIKEKRETATLKCYPIPRHDTVYWYQQGPGQDPQFLISFYEKMQSDKGSIPDRFSAQQFSDYHSELNMSSLELGDSALYFCASSRTFDNEQFFGPGTRLTVL.

This chain joins TRBV28 and TRBJ2-3; TRBD1 agrees at 7 bases. V gave up 8 bases and J gave up 2 bases; unmatched junction bases: 7. The CDR3 length is 14 residues. Germline CDR1 is MDHEN and CDR2 is SYDVKM. In DNA, the CDR3 is TGTGCCAGCGGGAAACAGGGGATCACAGATACGCAGTATTTT. This gives the protein CASGKQGITDTQYF.

The rearrangement uses TRBV4-1 and TRBJ1-5; TRBD1 matches at 9 bases. V was pared by 3 bases and J by 7 bases, with 1 base of the junction left unmatched. The length of the CDR3 is 13 residues. Germline CDR1 MGHRA, CDR2 YSYEKL. The CDR3 sequence: CASSQGQGQPQHF. CDR3 DNA sequence: TGCGCCAGCAGCCAGGGACAGGGCCAGCCCCAGCATTTT.

The rearrangement uses TRBV6-6 and TRBJ2-7; 12 bases line up with TRBD2. Germline loops: CDR1 MNHNY, CDR2 SVGAGI (reference sequence). The CDR3 totals 16 residues. V trimming: 6 bases; J trimming: 0 bases; junction bases outside the gene matches: 6. For the CDR3, the DNA is TGTGCCAGCAGCGCTGGACTAGCGGGGCCCTCCTACGAGCAGTACTTC. Translation: CASSAGLAGPSYEQYF.

This chain uses TRBV7-2 with TRBJ2-1; D uncertain. V was clipped by 0 bases and J by 5 bases, with 8 bases between them. CDR3 size: 14 residues. The germline V gene has CDR1 SGHTA and CDR2 FQGNSA. This chain's CDR3 is CASSLAMRNNEQFF. CDR3 DNA sequence: TGTGCCAGCAGCTTAGCGATGCGGAACAATGAGCAGTTCTTC.